This T cell receptor beta chain was sequenced during a study of CD8 T cells in ankylosing spondylitis. Study-wide findings and caveats: According to the report, clones linked to the disease were significantly enriched in matched synovial fluid samples taken from ankylosing spondylitis patients. Some of these motif variants have turned up before, in reports on reactive arthritis synovial fluid and blood. Seemingly distinctive of ankylosing spondylitis blood was a TCR beta motif formed by eight highly homologous variants.

Via MiXCR, TCRdb re-called the 5' RACE reads, giving one row per CDR3 protein. The table records about 420,000 distinct CDR3 sequences, 20% to 25% of them present only once. The CDR3 contains 15 residues. CDR1 and CDR2 from the germline V gene are MRHNA and SNTAGT. The V and J ends lost 5 bases and 1 base, in that order; junction bases with no gene match: 7. As regards this clonotype: Its antigen is not known.

The sequence was obtained from a male donor with ankylosing spondylitis. The rearrangement links TRBV6-4 to TRBJ2-5; 7 bases fit TRBD2. The sample comprised blood, either unsorted or a sorted T cell fraction (not recorded which). The CDR3 reads CASSRSWGGQETQYF. CDR3 nucleotide sequence: TGTGCCAGCAGTCGAAGTTGGGGGGGCCAAGAGACCCAGTACTTC.